The 27 T cell receptor beta chains reported below all come from one sample, sequenced in a study of OX40 agonist ivuxolimab in advanced cancers. Produced via immunoSEQ multiplex PCR; TCRdb's table is partial and in-frame only. In the table there are about 70,000 clones, roughly 81% of which are singletons. The sample consisted of CD4+ or CD8+ T cells sorted from blood, taken in a trial of the OX40 agonist ivuxolimab. The receptors stem from an adult with an advanced solid tumor such as melanoma, head and neck, liver or kidney cancer.

The rearrangement uses TRBV7-3 and TRBJ2-1, with TRBD2 as a possible D gene (6 bases). The V end lost 2 bases, the J end lost 0 bases, and 14 bases lay between the germline ends. CDR3 length equals 17 residues. Germline assignment: CDR1 SGHTA and CDR2 FQGTGA. The CDR3 spells CASSLLITGSSYNEQFF. The CDR3 DNA reads as TGTGCCAGCAGCTTACTTATTACCGGGAGCTCCTACAATGAGCAGTTCTTC.

Within the sample, this clone is medium-sized. J is TRBJ1-6 and V is TRBV4-1; D perhaps matches TRBD1 (5 bases). CDR1 is MGHRA and CDR2 is YSYEKL in the germline V gene. The CDR3 runs to 18 residues. V dropped 0 bases and J dropped 8 bases, with 20 bases sitting between them. The CDR3 is CASSQDPQGTGLHSPLHF. CDR3 nucleotide sequence: TGCGCCAGCAGCCAAGATCCCCAGGGAACGGGGTTGCATTCACCCCTCCACTTT.

This chain uses TRBV10-3 with TRBJ2-7; 10 nucleotides agree with TRBD2. V dropped 10 bases and J dropped 0; count of bases not matched to a gene: 6. This CDR3 contains 14 residues. Looked up from germline, CDR1 is ENHRY and CDR2 is SYGVKD. CDR3 sequence: CATLKREGSYEQYF. Written as DNA, the CDR3 is TGTGCCACCTTAAAGCGGGAGGGCTCCTACGAGCAGTACTTC.

The rearrangement joins TRBV7-3 to TRBJ2-7; 7 nucleotides line up with TRBD2. V lost 2 bases, J lost 3 bases, and 4 bases stayed unmatched. The CDR3 is 14 amino acids. The germline gives CDR1 SGHTA, CDR2 FQGTGA. Here the CDR3 DNA reads TGTGCCAGCAGCTTAGCGGGGGTAAACTACGAGCAGTACTTC. Translated: CASSLAGVNYEQYF.

The gene calls are TRBV15 and TRBJ1-1; possible D gene TRBD1, 5 bases. Trimming shortened V by 0 bases and J by 4 bases, and 12 bases separated the two germline ends. This CDR3 has 15 amino acids. The germline CDR1 and CDR2 sequences are LNHNV and YYDKDF (reference sequence). The DNA of the CDR3 is TGTGCCACCAGCAGAGAGAACAGGAGGGCCACTGAAGCTTTCTTT. Translating gives CATSRENRRATEAFF.

V usage is TRBV6-4 and J usage is TRBJ2-1, with TRBD2 matching over 12 bases. This CDR3 spans 16 amino acids. Germline V gene sequence: CDR1 MRHNA, CDR2 SNTAGT. J gave up 8 bases and V 0 bases, and 5 bases lay outside the gene matches. CDR3 sequence (DNA): TGTGCCAGCAGTGACTCGGCTAGCGGGGGGGCCGATGAGCAGTTCTTC. Translated: CASSDSASGGADEQFF.

This clone has just one count. This sequence joins TRBV16 and TRBJ1-5; D uncertain. The germline V gene encodes CDR1 KGHSY and CDR2 FQNENV. The CDR3 runs to 14 residues. With 1 base removed from V and 7 bases from J, the gap between germline ends came to 11 bases. The CDR3: CASSQWGREQPQHF. CDR3 nucleotides: TGTGCCAGCAGCCAATGGGGTAGGGAACAGCCCCAGCATTTT. Complete variable domain (other parts from reference TRBV16 and TRBJ1-5): GEEVAQTPKHLVRGEGQKAKLYCAPIKGHSYVFWYQQVLKNEFKFLISFQNENVFDETGMPKERFSAKCLPNSPCSLEIQATKLEDSAVYFCASSQWGREQPQHFGDGTRLSIL.

Concerning this clone: Its ends do not fully match the called genes, so a read error is possible. The chain carries TRBV27 and TRBJ1-2; D possibly corresponds to TRBD1 (6 bases). The germline V gene encodes CDR1 MNHEY and CDR2 SMNVEV (reference sequence). This CDR3 spans 13 amino acids. Here the CDR3 reads CASSLSTGSGYTF. CDR3 nucleotide sequence: TGTGCCAGCAGTCTATCGACAGGCTCGGGCTACACCTTC.

The chain links TRBV5-1 to TRBJ1-2, with 9 positions matching TRBD1. Germline trimming cut 4 bases from V and 7 bases from J; bases unmatched to any gene: 8. Germline values: CDR1 SGHRS, CDR2 YFSETQ. The CDR3 runs to 14 residues. CDR3 bases: TGCGCCAGCAGCCCTGGGACAGGGCAGTTTGGCTACACCTTC. Translation: CASSPGTGQFGYTF.

The rearrangement links TRBV4-1 to TRBJ2-1; 7 nucleotides match TRBD1. The trim removed 1 base at V and 6 bases at J, leaving 0 bases unmatched. Germline loops: CDR1 MGHRA, CDR2 YSYEKL. The CDR3 runs to 13 residues. CDR3 DNA sequence: TGCGCCAGCAGCCAAGGGACAGGCAATGAGCAGTTCTTC. It specifies CASSQGTGNEQFF.

This chain uses TRBV19 with TRBJ2-1, with D perhaps TRBD1 (6 bases). V shed 7 bases and J shed 4 bases, with 17 bases lying between them. CDR3 length: 15 amino acids. From germline, CDR1 is LNHDA and CDR2 SQIVND (reference sequence). CDR3 loop: CASTPEDSRYNEQFF. DNA for the CDR3: TGTGCCAGTACCCCCGAGGACAGCCGGTACAATGAGCAGTTCTTC.

The gene calls are TRBV10-3 and TRBJ1-1; 8 nucleotides line up with TRBD1. Unmatched junction bases numbered 7, after V lost 6 bases and J lost 1 base. The CDR3 sequence is 15 residues long. The germline gives CDR1 ENHRY, CDR2 SYGVKD. CDR3 coding DNA: TGTGCCATCAGCCCCGTAACAGGGGGGAACACTGAAGCTTTCTTT. This codes for CAISPVTGGNTEAFF.

The chain joins TRBV5-5 to TRBJ2-7; 8 bases are shared with TRBD1. Germline V gives CDR1 SGHKS, CDR2 YYEKEE (reference sequence). The length of the CDR3 is 15 residues. Losses at the gene ends were 4 bases for V and 3 bases for J; bases not matched to a gene: 9. The CDR3 spells CASSTSGQGGYEQYF. CDR3 nucleotides: TGTGCCAGCAGCACCTCTGGACAGGGAGGCTACGAGCAGTACTTC.

The chain links TRBV6-4 to TRBJ1-1; D is unclear. The germline gives CDR1 MRHNA, CDR2 SNTAGT. V dropped 0 bases and J dropped 5 bases, with 13 bases sitting between them. CDR3 size: 15 residues. CDR3 region: CASSDSSRGGTEAFF. The CDR3 DNA follows: TGTGCCAGCAGTGACTCGAGTCGGGGTGGTACTGAAGCTTTCTTT.

This clone was detected a few times. V usage is TRBV7-2 and J usage is TRBJ2-6, with D unresolved. CDR1 is SGHTA, CDR2 FQGNSA, per germline. The CDR3 is 15 residues long. V was shortened by 6 bases and J by 2 bases, with 11 bases between the two germline ends. Here the CDR3 reads CASSPRRAGANVLTF. In DNA form, the CDR3 reads TGTGCCAGCAGTCCAAGACGCGCTGGGGCCAACGTCCTGACTTTC. Looking up the rest from reference TRBV7-2 and TRBJ2-6 gives the full variable domain: GAGVSQSPSNKVTEKGKDVELRCDPISGHTALYWYRQSLGQGLEFLIYFQGNSAPDKSGLPSDRFSAERTGGSVSTLTIQRTQQEDSAVYLCASSPRRAGANVLTFGAGSRLTVL.

The V gene is TRBV11-2, the J gene TRBJ2-3, with 10 nucleotides matching TRBD2. Germline V gene lookup returns CDR1 SGHAT and CDR2 FQNNGV. With 4 bases clipped from V and 3 bases from J, the junction kept 7 bases outside the gene matches. This CDR3 contains 16 residues. The CDR3 spells CASSSYHSGRTDTQYF. DNA for the CDR3: TGTGCCAGCAGCTCATATCATAGCGGGAGGACAGATACGCAGTATTTT.

The rearrangement joins TRBV18 to TRBJ2-5; 8 nucleotides match TRBD2. Germline V gives CDR1 KGHSH, CDR2 LQKENI. V shed 3 bases, J shed 0 bases, and the junction held 3 bases outside the gene matches. This CDR3 contains 15 residues. This CDR3 reads CASSPLSGDQETQYF. CDR3 nucleotide sequence: TGTGCCAGCTCACCGCTTAGCGGGGACCAAGAGACCCAGTACTTC. The full variable domain, with the rest looked up from reference TRBV18 and TRBJ2-5, is NAGVMQNPRHLVRRRGQEARLRCSPMKGHSHVYWYRQLPEEGLKFMVYLQKENIIDESGMPKERFSAEFPKEGPSILRIQQVVRGDSAAYFCASSPLSGDQETQYFGPGTRLLVL.

J is TRBJ1-2 and V is TRBV5-6; D might be TRBD1 (5 bases). Trimming stripped 4 bases from V and 4 bases from J, with 14 bases between. Germline lookup yields CDR1 SGHDT and CDR2 YYEEEE. The CDR3 runs 14 residues. This CDR3 reads CASSHPDQGYGYTF. In DNA form, the CDR3 reads TGTGCCAGCAGCCACCCGGACCAGGGCTATGGCTACACCTTC.

The V call is TRBV30, the J call TRBJ2-6; D might be TRBD1 (5 bases). The germline gives CDR1 GTSNPN, CDR2 SVGIG (reference sequence). V shed 0 bases and J shed 0 bases, with 6 bases lying between them. This CDR3 contains 15 residues. The CDR3 DNA reads as TGTGCCTGGAGTGTTAGGGGCTCTGGGGCCAACGTCCTGACTTTC. As protein: CAWSVRGSGANVLTF.

With respect to this clone: One end of the junction fails to match germline, which may point to a read error. J is TRBJ1-3 and V is TRBV19; 10 bases are a match to TRBD1. Germline CDR1 reads LNHDA; CDR2 reads SQIVND (reference sequence). This CDR3 has 16 residues. CDR3 in amino acids: CASTILSGTGDNTIYF. The CDR3 nucleotides are TGTGCCAGTACTATATTATCTGGGACAGGGGACAACACCATATATTTT.

V usage is TRBV18 and J usage is TRBJ2-2; D gene uncertain. The germline V gene encodes CDR1 KGHSH and CDR2 LQKENI. CDR3 length: 15 amino acids. Trimming left V 2 bases short and J 3 bases short, with 10 bases between. CDR3 coding DNA: TGTGCCAGCTCACCAAGGGATGTCGACACCGGGGAGCTGTTTTTT. Its protein is CASSPRDVDTGELFF.

This chain connects TRBV28 to TRBJ1-2; D unresolved. Germline V gene lookup returns CDR1 MDHEN and CDR2 SYDVKM. The length of the CDR3 is 11 residues. V was clipped by 3 bases and J by 6 bases, with 5 bases between them. CDR3 coding DNA: TGTGCCAGCAGTTTTCGGAATGGCTACACCTTC. It translates to CASSFRNGYTF.

The rearrangement links TRBV28 to TRBJ2-5, with D hard to call. The end of the DNA is better explained by TRBJ2-7, so the J call may be wrong. The CDR3 loop spans 13 amino acids. From germline, CDR1 is MDHEN and CDR2 SYDVKM. The CDR3 DNA follows: TGTGCCAGCAGTCCCCGGGCTAGCTACGAGCAGTACTTC. Its translation: CASSPRASYEQYF.

The chain couples TRBV2 to TRBJ2-2; TRBD2 matches 8 bases. Germline trimming cut 6 bases from V and 0 bases from J; bases unmatched to any gene: 3. Germline CDR1 reads SNHLY; CDR2 reads FYNNEI. There are 15 residues in the CDR3. CDR3 loop: CASRRGLANTGELFF. CDR3 sequence (DNA): TGTGCCAGCAGGAGGGGACTAGCGAACACCGGGGAGCTGTTTTTT.

This sequence joins TRBV11-3 and TRBJ2-7, with D perhaps TRBD1 (5 bases). This CDR3 comprises 15 residues. V was clipped by 6 bases and J by 4 bases, with 19 bases between them. CDR1 is SGHNT, CDR2 YENEEA, per germline. CDR3 coding DNA: TGTGCCAGCAGTCAGTACGGTACCAGGGAATACGAGCAGTACTTC. This codes for CASSQYGTREYEQYF.

The rearrangement links TRBV5-6 to TRBJ1-1, with a weak D call TRBD1 (5 bases). In germline, CDR1 is SGHDT, CDR2 YYEEEE. The V end lost 1 base, the J end lost 4 bases, and 14 bases lay between the germline ends. This CDR3 has 15 amino acids. The CDR3 here is CASSLPFQGGTEAFF. The CDR3 nucleotides read TGTGCCAGCAGCTTGCCTTTCCAGGGAGGCACTGAAGCTTTCTTT.

The chain has TRBV7-3 and TRBJ2-2; 7 bases are shared with TRBD1. CDR1 SGHTA and CDR2 FQGTGA come from the germline V gene. The J segment lost 2 bases and the V segment lost 5 bases, leaving 5 bases of the junction unmatched. This CDR3 is 15 amino acids long. CDR3 sequence (DNA): TGTGCCAGCAGCCCTGGACAGGATAACACCGGGGAGCTGTTTTTT. Its translation is CASSPGQDNTGELFF.